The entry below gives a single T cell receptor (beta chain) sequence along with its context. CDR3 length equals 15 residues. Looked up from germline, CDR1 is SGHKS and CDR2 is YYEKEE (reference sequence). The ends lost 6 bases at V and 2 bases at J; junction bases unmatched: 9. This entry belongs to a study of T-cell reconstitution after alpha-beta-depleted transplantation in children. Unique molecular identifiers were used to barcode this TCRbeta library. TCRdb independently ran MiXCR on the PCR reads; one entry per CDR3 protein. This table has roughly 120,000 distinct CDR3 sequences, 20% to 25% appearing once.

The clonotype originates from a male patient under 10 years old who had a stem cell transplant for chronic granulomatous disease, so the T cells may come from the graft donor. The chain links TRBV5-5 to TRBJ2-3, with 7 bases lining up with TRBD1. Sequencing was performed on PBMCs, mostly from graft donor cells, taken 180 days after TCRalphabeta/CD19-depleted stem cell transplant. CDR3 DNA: TGTGCCAGCAAACGGACCGGGACAGTCACAGATACGCAGTATTTT. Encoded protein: CASKRTGTVTDTQYF.